The subject of this entry is one T cell receptor beta chain. This specimen belongs to a study of blood T cell repertoires in COVID-19. Study-level background: Donors in the United States, Italy and Spain gave samples during acute or convalescent COVID-19. From T cells, B-cell-depleted T cells, or PBMCs came the material, which was cDNA or gDNA.

Per germline, CDR1 SNHLY and CDR2 FYNNEI. The trim removed 5 bases at V and 3 bases at J, leaving 6 bases unmatched. The CDR3 consists of 15 residues. As handled by the study authors: How many nucleated cells were present was estimated from reference gene primer amplification. TCRdb's table, derived via immunoSEQ multiplex PCR, lists solely in-frame clones and lacks some. V, J and clone size reflect that table, while D and trimming were determined from the DNA. The sample has over 120,000 clones, more than 80% seen once. The clonotype was recovered from a human donor in a cohort sampled during active COVID-19. The sample comprised peripheral blood. The rearrangement joins TRBV2 to TRBJ2-2, with 7 bases lining up with TRBD1. The CDR3 DNA sequence: TGTGCCAGCAGTCGACAGGGCCCGGACACCGGGGAGCTGTTTTTT. It translates to CASSRQGPDTGELFF.